Listed below are T cell receptor beta chains from one sample, sequenced in a study of T cell changes during pregnancy in multiple sclerosis. Only in-frame clones appear in the TCRdb table, and some are missing; sequencing was by immunoSEQ multiplex PCR. This sample carries 70,000 or so clones, more than 75% of them seen once, and the ten largest clones take roughly 1.5%. The input for sequencing was peripheral blood, taken in the third trimester of pregnancy. The receptors shown here come from a female donor with multiple sclerosis, enrolled in a pregnancy study. The conserved cysteine and the conserved F or W are not part of the CDR3 here. Clone size is shown for a subset of rows, as once, few, many or a class of expanded clone.

>TRBJ1-1|NA|TRBV18
ASSPPSRAFAEAF
>TRBJ1-1|NA|TRBV7-8
ASSLGQARVNTEAF
>TRBJ1-6|NA|TRBV27
ASSPVLAVRNSPLH
>TRBJ2-7|NA|TRBV7-6
ASSWDSSYEQY
>TRBJ1-1|NA|TRBV13
ASSFLATNTEAF
>TRBJ2-3|NA|TRBV5-1
ASEGDGNTDTQY
>TRBJ2-1|once|TRBV6-5
ASSSHPGDSLNEQF
>TRBJ1-2|once|TRBV9
ASSVSPGYGYT
>TRBJ2-5|once|TRBV30
AWGTSVETQY
>TRBJ2-5|NA|TRBV5-4
ASSLVGTGVVKETQY
>TRBJ2-7|NA|TRBV5-6
ASSLGRDRAYEQY
>TRBJ1-5|NA|TRBV14
ASSQESGGKFQPQH
>TRBJ1-1|NA|TRBV7-6
ASSSRGVNTEAF
>TRBJ2-1|NA|TRBV11-2
ASSLGGGAYNEQF
>TRBJ1-1|NA|TRBV29-1
SVEGRRGLVGTEAF
>TRBJ1-4|NA|TRBV5-5
ASSGGADREKLF
>TRBJ1-6|NA|TRBV10-2
ASSEFWGGSYNSPLH
>TRBJ1-5|NA|TRBV28
ASRGQGDVQPQH
>TRBJ2-2|NA|TRBV2
ASNPDSGGFNTGELF
>TRBJ1-2|NA|TRBV27
ASSKDRAQGYT
>TRBJ2-2|NA|TRBV5-6
ASSLGLAGPGELF
>TRBJ1-2|NA|TRBV7-2
ASSFLPQATPAGYT
>TRBJ2-7|NA|TRBV6-1
ASSERSYEQY